This TCR beta chain was observed in a study of PD-L1 blockade in urothelial cancer. About the study: At some point between 2014 and 2016 therapy began: atezolizumab 1,200 mg intravenously every 3 weeks. Each blood sample yielded a median of around 150,000 T cells.

Stated time point: pretreatment peripheral blood. Clones were sequenced by immunoSEQ multiplex PCR, and TCRdb holds only the in-frame ones, with some missing. This sample yields 55,000 to 80,000 clones, of which 65% to 90% are seen a single time; 3.2% belongs to the top ten. The V end was cut by 6 bases, the J end by 1 base, with 12 bases between. The CDR3 is 14 residues long. Germline V lookup: CDR1 LNHDA, CDR2 SQIVND (reference sequence). Sample: PBMCs, taken around atezolizumab (anti-PD-L1) treatment. The chain carries TRBV19 and TRBJ1-1; D unclear. This TCR was sampled from a man aged 65 to 79 with urothelial cancer. CDR3 in amino acids: CASSTPQENTEAFF. DNA of the CDR3: TGTGCCAGTAGCACCCCCCAGGAGAACACTGAAGCTTTCTTT.